A selection of T cell receptor beta chains follows, all from one sample in a study of T cell changes during pregnancy in multiple sclerosis. Libraries were prepared by immunoSEQ multiplex PCR; TCRdb keeps only in-frame clonotypes and omits some of them. The sample shows about 130,000 clones, 90% to 98% of them seen only once. Sequences were derived from peripheral blood, sampled after pregnancy. These receptor sequences come from a female donor with multiple sclerosis, enrolled in a pregnancy study. The CDR3 runs from the conserved cysteine through the conserved F or W. The order of the fields is J gene, V gene, D gene, clone size, CDR3 protein, CDR3 DNA. The D gene is left open where the match is weak. Clone size is not always given. Where it is, it says once, few, many or a class for expanded clones.

j_call: TRBJ1-5
v_call: TRBV28
d_call: TRBD1
clone_size: NA
cdr3_aa: CASRLQGGYQPQHF
cdr3_nt: TGTGCCAGCAGACTTCAGGGGGGATATCAGCCCCAGCATTTT

j_call: TRBJ2-1
v_call: TRBV27
d_call: TRBD2
clone_size: NA
cdr3_aa: CASSLTSGIYNEQFF
cdr3_nt: TGTGCCAGCAGTTTGACTAGCGGGATCTACAATGAGCAGTTCTTC

j_call: TRBJ2-1
v_call: TRBV28
d_call: TRBD2
clone_size: once
cdr3_aa: CASTPPGLGTYNEQFF
cdr3_nt: TGTGCCAGCACCCCTCCGGGACTAGGCACCTACAATGAGCAGTTCTTC

j_call: TRBJ1-1
v_call: TRBV5-6
d_call: NA
clone_size: NA
cdr3_aa: CASSMRLPGTEAFF
cdr3_nt: TGTGCCAGCAGCATGAGACTCCCGGGTACTGAAGCTTTCTTT

j_call: TRBJ2-3
v_call: TRBV5-6
d_call: NA
clone_size: NA
cdr3_aa: CASSLADTTDTQYF
cdr3_nt: TGTGCCAGCAGCTTGGCGGACACCACAGATACGCAGTATTTT

j_call: TRBJ2-1
v_call: TRBV7-9
d_call: TRBD2
clone_size: NA
cdr3_aa: CASSRTSGIDWDEQFF
cdr3_nt: TGTGCCAGCAGCCGGACTAGCGGGATTGACTGGGATGAGCAGTTCTTC

j_call: TRBJ1-3
v_call: TRBV9
d_call: NA
clone_size: once
cdr3_aa: CASSVRRGPTPGNTIYF
cdr3_nt: TGTGCCAGCAGCGTACGGCGGGGCCCGACCCCGGGAAACACCATATATTTT

j_call: TRBJ2-5
v_call: TRBV18
d_call: NA
clone_size: NA
cdr3_aa: CASSPGETQYF
cdr3_nt: TGTGCCAGCTCACCGGGCGAGACCCAGTACTTC

j_call: TRBJ1-3
v_call: TRBV6-1
d_call: NA
clone_size: NA
cdr3_aa: CASSDRTASGNTIYF
cdr3_nt: TGTGCCAGCAGTGATCGGACAGCCAGTGGAAACACCATATATTTT

j_call: TRBJ1-4
v_call: TRBV5-4
d_call: NA
clone_size: once
cdr3_aa: CASSPTGTNEKLFF
cdr3_nt: TGTGCCAGCAGCCCAACGGGGACTAATGAAAAACTGTTTTTT

j_call: TRBJ2-1
v_call: TRBV19
d_call: TRBD2
clone_size: NA
cdr3_aa: CASSSPRTSGNNEQFF
cdr3_nt: TGTGCCAGTAGTTCCCCCCGGACTAGCGGAAACAATGAGCAGTTCTTC